Listed below are T cell receptor beta chains from one sample, sequenced in a study of cytomegalovirus exposure and HLA in healthy donors. Produced via immunoSEQ multiplex PCR; TCRdb's table is partial and in-frame only. In the table there are 130,000 or so clones, about two thirds of which are singletons. Sequences were obtained from PBMCs. These receptors originate from a woman aged 40 to 50 in good health and CMV-seronegative. Each CDR3 is given with its conserved first and last residue. Each record gives: CDR3 DNA, CDR3 protein, J gene, V gene, D gene, clone size. D genes are given only for firm matches. A row's size may be missing; if present it is once, few, many or a size class.

TGTGCCAGCTCACCACTGCAGACAGGCAACTATGGCTACACCTTC,CASSPLQTGNYGYTF,TRBJ1-2,TRBV18,.,few
TGTGCCAGTAGTATCGGCAGTACTGGGGCTTATGGCTACACCTTC,CASSIGSTGAYGYTF,TRBJ1-2,TRBV19,.,.
TGTGCCAGCACCCGGGAGGGACAGCCCCAGCATTTT,CASTREGQPQHF,TRBJ1-5,TRBV2,.,.
TGCGCCAGCAGCCCGGGACAGATCTACGAGCAGTACTTC,CASSPGQIYEQYF,TRBJ2-7,TRBV4-3,TRBD1,medium-sized
TGTGCCAGCAGAGTTTATGTGGGACAGGGCTCCTACGAGCAGTACTTC,CASRVYVGQGSYEQYF,TRBJ2-7,TRBV27,TRBD1,.
TGCGCCAGCAGCTTGCCGCGACAGGGGGTGGACTATGGCTACACCTTC,CASSLPRQGVDYGYTF,TRBJ1-2,TRBV5-1,TRBD1,.
TGTGCCAGCACCGCCCGAGCCGCTAGGAACACTGAAGCTTTCTTT,CASTARAARNTEAFF,TRBJ1-1,TRBV28,.,.
TGTGCCAGCAGCATTTCCGGGACAGGGGCGTATGAGCAGTTCTTC,CASSISGTGAYEQFF,TRBJ2-1,TRBV7-6,TRBD1,.
TGTGCCAGCAGTGAAGGACAGGTCAGCACAGATACGCAGTATTTT,CASSEGQVSTDTQYF,TRBJ2-3,TRBV2,.,.
TGTGCCAGCAGCCCTAGACAGGGGAAGGGGGACACTGAAGCTTTCTTT,CASSPRQGKGDTEAFF,TRBJ1-1,TRBV7-9,TRBD1,.
TGCGCCAGCAGCTTAGGCGGGCCCTACAATGAGCAGTTCTTC,CASSLGGPYNEQFF,TRBJ2-1,TRBV5-1,.,.
TGTGCCAGCAATGAGGGGACAGGGGTCGGAGAAGAGACCCAGTACTTC,CASNEGTGVGEETQYF,TRBJ2-5,TRBV6-1,TRBD1,.
TGTGCCAGCTTTAGGGGAGGCACGCAGTATTTT,CASFRGGTQYF,TRBJ2-3,TRBV6-1,.,.
TGTGCCAGCAGCACCGGAGGTCGTGCTTTCTTT,CASSTGGRAFF,TRBJ1-1,TRBV6-6,.,.
TGTGCCTGGAACCCCCCCGCGACCTACGAGCAGTACTTC,CAWNPPATYEQYF,TRBJ2-7,TRBV30,.,few
TGTGCCAGCAGCACCGGGACAGGGGGCTATAAGCCCCAGCATTTT,CASSTGTGGYKPQHF,TRBJ1-5,TRBV28,TRBD1,few
TGCGCCAGCAGCTTCGTCACGGGGACTGTTAACTATGGCTACACCTTC,CASSFVTGTVNYGYTF,TRBJ1-2,TRBV5-1,.,once
TGTGCCAGCAGTTATTTGAGCGGGTACGAGCAGTACTTC,CASSYLSGYEQYF,TRBJ2-7,TRBV6-6,.,.
TGTGCCAGCAGTTTGGGGGGAGCGGGCACCGGGGAGCTGTTTTTT,CASSLGGAGTGELFF,TRBJ2-2,TRBV28,.,.
TGTGCCAGCAGCTTTGGGGGGAACACAGATACGCAGTATTTT,CASSFGGNTDTQYF,TRBJ2-3,TRBV7-9,.,.
TGTGCCAGCAGTTTTTCCCAGGGTTTCGGCCTAGAAAACACCTTC,CASSFSQGFGLENTF,TRBJ1-2,TRBV6-5,.,.
TGTGCCAGCAGCTCATACCCCGGCACCATATATTTT,CASSSYPGTIYF,TRBJ1-3,TRBV7-9,.,few
TGTGCCAGCACTTACCGCACGGGACAGGGGGTCGGGGAGCTGTTTTTT,CASTYRTGQGVGELFF,TRBJ2-2,TRBV6-6,TRBD1,.
TGTGCCAGCAGCCAGACGGGTAACTATGGCTACACCTTC,CASSQTGNYGYTF,TRBJ1-2,TRBV9,.,.
TGTGCCATCAGCGGGCAGGGGCGCATAAATGGCTACACCTTC,CAISGQGRINGYTF,TRBJ1-2,TRBV10-3,.,.
TGTGCCAGCAGCTTAGCGCGGCAAAACTATGGCTACACCTTC,CASSLARQNYGYTF,TRBJ1-2,TRBV7-9,.,few
TGTGCCAGCAGTGAGACGTCCGGGACAGGGAGCGAGCAGTACTTC,CASSETSGTGSEQYF,TRBJ2-7,TRBV6-1,TRBD1,.
TGCGCCAGCAGCTTGGAGGCGGGGGGGCTCTACAATGAGCAGTTCTTC,CASSLEAGGLYNEQFF,TRBJ2-1,TRBV5-1,TRBD2,.
TGCGCCAGCAGCTTGGAGGCAGGGCGGAGCGAGCAGTACTTC,CASSLEAGRSEQYF,TRBJ2-7,TRBV5-1,.,few
TGTGCCAGCAGCTTGGAGTACAAGAACACTGAAGCTTTCTTT,CASSLEYKNTEAFF,TRBJ1-1,TRBV5-4,.,once
TGTGCCATCAGACAGAACAATGAGCAGTTCTTC,CAIRQNNEQFF,TRBJ2-1,TRBV10-3,.,few
TGTGCCAGCAGTTTAATAGGGGGACCCTATGGCTACACCTTC,CASSLIGGPYGYTF,TRBJ1-2,TRBV27,.,.
TGTGCCAGCGTCCGGGACAGGGGCCAGCAGACCCAGTACTTC,CASVRDRGQQTQYF,TRBJ2-5,TRBV6-1,TRBD1,.
TGTGCCAGCAGCGCCCACGACAGGGACTATGGCTACACCTTC,CASSAHDRDYGYTF,TRBJ1-2,TRBV6-5,TRBD1,.
TGCGCCAGCAGCCTCATGGACAAACACAATCAGCCCCAGCATTTT,CASSLMDKHNQPQHF,TRBJ1-5,TRBV4-1,.,.
TGTGCCATCAGTGAGTCTACTTCTCATCAGCCCCAGCATTTT,CAISESTSHQPQHF,TRBJ1-5,TRBV10-3,.,.
TGTGCCACCAGCACAGGTTTCGGCCACAATGAGCAGTTCTTC,CATSTGFGHNEQFF,TRBJ2-1,TRBV15,.,.
TGTGCCTCTCTCTCGCGGGAGCAATACACCGGGGAGCTGTTTTTT,CASLSREQYTGELFF,TRBJ2-2,TRBV15,TRBD2,few
TGTGCCAGCAGCTTATCAGGGCAGGGGGCATACGAGCAGTACTTC,CASSLSGQGAYEQYF,TRBJ2-7,TRBV11-2,TRBD1,.
TGTGCCAGCAGCTTGGGAGGCGGGGGGAGGTTCAATGAGCAGTTCTTC,CASSLGGGGRFNEQFF,TRBJ2-1,TRBV5-4,TRBD2,.
TGTGCCAGCACCCAGGAATCCGGAAACACCATATATTTT,CASTQESGNTIYF,TRBJ1-3,TRBV2,.,.
TGTGCCAGCACTTTCTTAGGGGACAGGGGATCCTACGAGCAGTACTTC,CASTFLGDRGSYEQYF,TRBJ2-7,TRBV27,TRBD1,.
TGTGCCAGCAGCCCCCAGGCTAGGGGAAAAGAGACCCAGTACTTC,CASSPQARGKETQYF,TRBJ2-5,TRBV7-6,.,few
TGCGCCAGCAGCCAGCGTGGGTCAGGGACCTACGAGCAGTACTTC,CASSQRGSGTYEQYF,TRBJ2-7,TRBV4-1,.,.
TGTGCCAGCAGTTACCGGGGTACGGGTTCAAATGGCTACACCTTC,CASSYRGTGSNGYTF,TRBJ1-2,TRBV6-5,.,.